This TCR beta chain was captured in a study of Graves' ophthalmopathy and Graves' hyperthyroidism. TCR beta CDR3 regions were amplified from RNA transcripts. Scientists carried out first-round RT-PCR using HTBI primers and then a second-round multiplex PCR. TCRdb re-derived calls from the multiplex PCR reads in MiXCR, one entry per CDR3 protein. Here the sample spans about 1.2 million distinct CDR3 sequences, 35% to 45% being singletons. Thyroid ultrasound, orbital computed tomography, TRAb, serum thyroxine and clinical symptoms formed the basis of diagnosis. The CDR3 runs to 15 residues. The germline V gene has CDR1 SGHTA and CDR2 FQGNSA. J gave up 8 bases and V 4 bases, and 9 bases lay outside the gene matches.

This chain connects TRBV7-2 to TRBJ1-3; TRBD1 matches at 9 bases. The sequenced sample consisted of peripheral blood or thyroid tissue (not recorded which). The receptor was derived from an adult man with Graves' hyperthyroidism. CDR3 residues: CASSSRQGGGYTIYF. CDR3 nucleotide sequence: TGTGCCAGCAGCTCCCGACAGGGGGGTGGCTACACCATATATTTT.